This T cell receptor (beta chain) was captured in a study of T cell responses to AZD1222 COVID-19 vaccine. General study findings and limits: Targeting of unmutated variant regions was reportedly seen in nearly half of spike-specific TCRs. It should be noted that donors were predominantly white British and more often female, and clonal diversity was possibly underestimated. No day 14 peak samples; only post-peak repertoires were characterized.

Trimming took 7 bases from V and 2 from J, leaving 15 bases between them. Germline CDR1 and CDR2: LNHDA and SQIVND (reference sequence). The CDR3 is 16 residues long. To note about this clone: Its antigen remains unidentified.

The repertoire was sequenced with immunoSEQ multiplex PCR; TCRdb's copy has only in-frame clones and lacks some. The repertoire consists of nearly 110,000 clones, with around 90% occurring once and the leading ten covering approximately 7%. The TCR originated in an adult in good health. Sequencing was performed on peripheral blood, taken on day 0 of AZD1222 vaccination. The J gene is TRBJ2-6, the V gene TRBV19; a possible D gene is TRBD1 (6 bases). The CDR3 coding sequence is TGTGCCAGTACGACGAGGGGGAACCCTGGGGCCAACGTCCTGACTTTC. Translation gives CASTTRGNPGANVLTF.